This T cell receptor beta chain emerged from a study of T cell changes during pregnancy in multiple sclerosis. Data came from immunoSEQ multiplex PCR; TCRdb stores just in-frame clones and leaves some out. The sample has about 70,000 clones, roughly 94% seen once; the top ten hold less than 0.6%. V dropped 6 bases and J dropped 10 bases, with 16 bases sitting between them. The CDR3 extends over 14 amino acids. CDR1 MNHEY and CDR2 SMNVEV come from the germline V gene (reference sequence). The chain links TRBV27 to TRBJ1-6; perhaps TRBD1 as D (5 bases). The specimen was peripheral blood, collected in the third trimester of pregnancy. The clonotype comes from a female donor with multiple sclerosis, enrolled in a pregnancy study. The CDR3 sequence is CASRNRSPGSPLHF. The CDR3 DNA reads TGTGCCAGCAGAAACAGGTCGCCCGGATCACCCCTCCACTTT.